These 32 T cell receptor beta chains were all obtained from the same sample, sequenced in a study of cytomegalovirus exposure and HLA in healthy donors. 60 Vbeta and 13 Jbeta primers were used in PCR. The data were produced by immunoSEQ multiplex PCR, yet TCRdb's version contains in-frame clones alone and is incomplete. The repertoire holds approximately 100,000 clones, with around 84% as singletons. Source material: PBMCs. The source is a woman aged 40 to 55 in good health and CMV-seropositive.

The rearrangement links TRBV28 to TRBJ2-7; TRBD2 agrees at 9 bases. This CDR3 has 19 amino acids. Looked up from germline, CDR1 is MDHEN and CDR2 is SYDVKM. The junction had 25 bases not matched to a gene; V was cut back by 8 bases and J by 5 bases. CDR3 bases: TGTGCCAGCGCCCCCCCAGGCGGGAGGGGGACGGGAGGTTCCAACGAGCAGTACTTC. Protein sequence: CASAPPGGRGTGGSNEQYF.

The chain employs TRBV5-4 and TRBJ1-4, with 7 bases fitting TRBD1. This CDR3 comprises 16 residues. CDR1 is SGHNT, CDR2 YYREEE, per germline (reference sequence). Trimming took 4 bases from V and 5 from J; bases not matched to a gene: 11. CDR3 nucleotides: TGTGCCAGCAGCGATTCCCCCGGGACAGAAAATGAAAAACTGTTTTTT. This codes for CASSDSPGTENEKLFF.

This clone is a singleton in its sample. V is TRBV4-1 and J is TRBJ1-3; 8 nucleotides match TRBD1. CDR3 length: 16 residues. Germline CDR1 MGHRA, CDR2 YSYEKL. V was pared by 1 base and J by 4 bases, with 6 bases of the junction left unmatched. CDR3 sequence reads: CASSQAPDREGNTIYF. In DNA, the CDR3 is TGCGCCAGCAGCCAAGCCCCGGACAGGGAAGGAAACACCATATATTTT.

This chain joins TRBV29-1 and TRBJ2-7; 9 positions match TRBD2. The CDR3 totals 13 residues. V dropped 4 bases and J dropped 5; count of bases not matched to a gene: 6. Per germline, CDR1 SQVTM and CDR2 ANQGSEA. The CDR3 spells CSVARGRADEQYF. DNA of the CDR3: TGCAGCGTTGCGCGCGGGAGGGCCGACGAGCAGTACTTC.

A few counts support this clone. This chain uses TRBV7-9 with TRBJ2-5; 9 positions match TRBD2. The CDR3 length is 16 residues. Losses at the gene ends were 3 bases for V and 5 bases for J; bases not matched to a gene: 10. CDR1 and CDR2 (germline): SEHNR, FQNEAQ (reference sequence). The CDR3 protein is CASSFYVAGVAETQYF. CDR3 DNA: TGTGCCAGCAGCTTCTACGTAGCGGGAGTCGCTGAGACCCAGTACTTC.

This chain joins TRBV28 and TRBJ2-2; 8 nucleotides align to TRBD1. Losses at the gene ends were 3 bases for V and 4 bases for J; bases not matched to a gene: 16. The CDR3 length is 19 residues. Germline CDR1 and CDR2: MDHEN and SYDVKM. CDR3 region: CASSLPRGLTPYGTGELFF. The CDR3 nucleotides read TGTGCCAGCAGTTTGCCCAGGGGGCTAACTCCCTATGGCACCGGGGAGCTGTTTTTT.

This rearrangement joins TRBV19 to TRBJ2-4; 16 bases agree with TRBD2. Germline lookup yields CDR1 LNHDA and CDR2 SQIVND (reference sequence). The V gene end was trimmed by 5 bases and the J gene end by 8 bases; junction bases not matched to a gene: 6. The CDR3 spans 16 residues. The CDR3 sequence: CASSLGLAGGRYIQYF. The CDR3, as DNA: TGTGCCAGTAGTCTGGGACTAGCGGGAGGGAGGTACATTCAGTACTTC. Full variable domain (outside the CDR3, taken from reference TRBV19 and TRBJ2-4): DGGITQSPKYLFRKEGQNVTLSCEQNLNHDAMYWYRQDPGQGLRLIYYSQIVNDFQKGDIAEGYSVSREKKESFPLTVTSAQKNPTAFYLCASSLGLAGGRYIQYFGAGTRLSVL.

This chain uses TRBV12-5 with TRBJ2-5, with D perhaps matching TRBD2 (6 bases). V lost 0 bases, J lost 1 base, and 15 bases lay in between. This CDR3 comprises 17 residues. CDR1 and CDR2 (germline): LGHNT, FRNRAP. The CDR3 loop reads CASGLVQGGISQETQYF. CDR3 nucleotides: TGTGCTAGTGGTTTGGTACAAGGCGGGATATCCCAAGAGACCCAGTACTTC.

The chain recombines TRBV11-3 with TRBJ2-7; possibly TRBD1 for D (5 bases). V lost 6 bases and J lost 4, with 10 bases in between. CDR3 length: 12 amino acids. Germline V gene lookup returns CDR1 SGHNT and CDR2 YENEEA. The CDR3 DNA is TGTGCCAGCAGTCCAGACAGATACGAGCAGTACTTC. It yields the protein CASSPDRYEQYF.

This clone has just a few counts. This chain connects TRBV5-1 to TRBJ2-3; TRBD1 is a possible D gene (6 bases). The V and J ends lost 1 base and 3 bases respectively, with 12 bases between them. The CDR3 sequence is 15 residues long. Germline CDR1 reads SGHRS; CDR2 reads YFSETQ. CDR3 protein: CASSLQGLITDTQYF. For the CDR3, the DNA is TGCGCCAGCAGCTTGCAGGGGCTTATAACAGATACGCAGTATTTT.

V gene TRBV5-1 combines with J gene TRBJ1-1; D possibly corresponds to TRBD1 (6 bases). V lost 5 bases and J lost 5, with 16 bases in between. Germline-derived CDR1 and CDR2 are SGHRS and YFSETQ. This CDR3 region has 14 residues. The CDR3 sequence is CASSNTGWRTEAFF. The CDR3 DNA follows: TGCGCCAGCAGTAACACAGGGTGGAGGACTGAAGCTTTCTTT. The whole variable domain, remainder taken from reference TRBV5-1 and TRBJ1-1, is KAGVTQTPRYLIKTRGQQVTLSCSPISGHRSVSWYQQTPGQGLQFLFEYFSETQRNKGNFPGRFSGRQFSNSRSEMNVSTLELGDSALYLCASSNTGWRTEAFFGQGTRLTVV.

This chain uses TRBV18 with TRBJ2-6, with D possibly TRBD2 on 5 matching bases. CDR3 length equals 17 residues. V lost 2 bases to trimming and J lost 0 bases, with 11 bases between them. CDR1 is KGHSH, CDR2 LQKENI, per germline. The CDR3 DNA sequence: TGTGCCAGCTCACCAGTAGTGGGAGCCTCTGGGGCCAACGTCCTGACTTTC. It is translated as CASSPVVGASGANVLTF.

The V and J genes are TRBV11-2 and TRBJ2-1, with TRBD2 as a possible D gene (7 bases). The CDR3 consists of 12 residues. Germline CDR1 SGHAT, CDR2 FQNNGV. V was shortened by 5 bases and J by 9 bases, with 11 bases between the two germline ends. This CDR3 is CASSGGGGEQFF. DNA of the CDR3: TGTGCCAGCAGCGGGGGGGGCGGTGAGCAGTTCTTC.

This rearrangement joins TRBV19 to TRBJ1-5; unclear D gene. V lost 1 base and J 0 bases, leaving 10 bases between the germline ends. The germline V gene encodes CDR1 LNHDA and CDR2 SQIVND (reference sequence). There are 16 residues in the CDR3. The CDR3 region is CASSIVWRNSNQPQHF. The CDR3 nucleotides are TGTGCCAGTAGTATAGTTTGGCGGAATAGCAATCAGCCCCAGCATTTT.

The CDR3, as DNA: TGCAGCGTTGACATAGGGACAGGCGAACTCAATAACTATGGCTACACCTTC. As protein: CSVDIGTGELNNYGYTF. This chain joins TRBV29-1 and TRBJ1-2; 8 bases fit TRBD1. V was pared by 3 bases and J by 1 base, with 13 bases of the junction left unmatched. Per the germline V gene, CDR1 is SQVTM and CDR2 is ANQGSEA. CDR3 length: 17 amino acids.

This clone turned up a few times. V gene TRBV28 combines with J gene TRBJ1-3; D may be TRBD1 (5 bases). CDR1 and CDR2 (germline): MDHEN, SYDVKM. Trimming cost V 6 bases and J 4 bases, with 16 bases left between them. This CDR3 spans 15 amino acids. The CDR3 loop reads CASRTSDSAGNTIYF. In DNA, the CDR3 is TGTGCCAGCAGGACCTCCGACAGTGCCGGAAACACCATATATTTT.

The V call is TRBV10-3, the J call TRBJ1-5; a weak D match, TRBD1 (5 bases). CDR1 ENHRY and CDR2 SYGVKD come from the germline V gene. This CDR3 contains 12 residues. The V gene lost 6 bases and the J gene lost 7 bases, with 10 bases spanning the gap. As DNA, the CDR3 is TGTGCCATCAGGGGGCCAGGGCAGCCCCAGCATTTT. The encoded protein is CAIRGPGQPQHF.

Written as DNA, the CDR3 is TGCGCCAGCAGTGAGTCGAGGGCAGGGGCGGCAGATACGCAGTATTTT. It translates to CASSESRAGAADTQYF. The chain recombines TRBV10-1 with TRBJ2-3; a possible D gene is TRBD1 (6 bases). Trimming took off 0 bases at V and 4 bases at J, with 14 bases between the two ends. Germline lookup yields CDR1 WNHNN and CDR2 SYGVQD (reference sequence). The CDR3 runs 16 residues.

This clone was picked up one time. The rearrangement links TRBV5-1 to TRBJ2-3; D might be TRBD1 (5 bases). V lost 0 bases, J lost 5 bases, and 10 bases lay in between. Germline CDR1 reads SGHRS; CDR2 reads YFSETQ. The CDR3 loop spans 14 amino acids. CDR3 region: CASSLGQKIDTQYF. CDR3 in DNA: TGCGCCAGCAGCTTGGGACAGAAAATAGATACGCAGTATTTT.

V gene TRBV7-9 combines with J gene TRBJ2-7, with TRBD2 matching over 7 bases. The V gene's germline CDR1 is SEHNR and CDR2 FQNEAQ (reference sequence). The junction had 5 bases not matched to a gene; V was cut back by 1 base and J by 2 bases. This CDR3 is built from 15 residues. The CDR3 loop is CASSLGASGTYEQYF. CDR3 DNA: TGTGCCAGCAGCTTAGGAGCTAGCGGTACCTACGAGCAGTACTTC.

The chain uses TRBV6-5 and TRBJ1-4, with unresolved D. Germline assignment: CDR1 MNHEY and CDR2 SVGAGI. The CDR3 runs to 13 residues. Deletions cut 3 bases from V and 7 bases from J, with 9 bases between. The CDR3 sequence is CASSYTVAEKLFF. The CDR3 nucleotides are TGTGCCAGCAGTTATACGGTCGCTGAAAAACTGTTTTTT.

This clone was counted once. The J gene is TRBJ1-5, the V gene TRBV5-6; 7 bases are a match to TRBD1. The J segment lost 3 bases and the V segment lost 0 bases, leaving 12 bases of the junction unmatched. In germline, CDR1 is SGHDT, CDR2 YYEEEE. The CDR3 is made up of 18 amino acids. The CDR3 DNA reads TGTGCCAGCAGCTTGGGACGGACAGGCCTGGGACCCAATCAGCCCCAGCATTTT. Protein sequence: CASSLGRTGLGPNQPQHF.

The chain joins TRBV2 to TRBJ2-1, with TRBD2 matching 8 bases. Germline lookup yields CDR1 SNHLY and CDR2 FYNNEI. J was trimmed by 4 bases and V by 6 bases; bases with no gene match: 8. This CDR3 region has 15 residues. The CDR3 DNA sequence: TGTGCCAGCAGGGGGACTAGGGCGAGGTACAATGAGCAGTTCTTC. This encodes CASRGTRARYNEQFF. Combining the CDR3 with reference TRBV2 and TRBJ2-1 gives the whole variable domain EPEVTQTPSHQVTQMGQEVILRCVPISNHLYFYWYRQILGQKVEFLVSFYNNEISEKSEIFDDQFSVERPDGSNFTLKIRSTKLEDSAMYFCASRGTRARYNEQFFGPGTRLTVL.

This chain uses TRBV2 with TRBJ1-1; 9 nucleotides match TRBD1. The CDR3 runs 14 residues. From germline, CDR1 is SNHLY and CDR2 FYNNEI. J lost 5 bases, V lost 5 bases, and 6 bases had no gene match. CDR3 nucleotide sequence: TGTGCCAGCAGTCGGACAGGGGCGCGGACTGAAGCTTTCTTT. Translation gives CASSRTGARTEAFF.

This chain uses TRBV9 with TRBJ2-1, with 10 bases lining up with TRBD2. J gave up 8 bases and V 0 bases, and 5 bases lay outside the gene matches. This CDR3 comprises 15 residues. Germline V gene data show CDR1 as SGDLS and CDR2 as YYNGEE. The CDR3: CASSVEPSGSYEQFF. CDR3 DNA sequence: TGTGCCAGCAGCGTAGAGCCTAGCGGGAGCTATGAGCAGTTCTTC.

The genes are TRBV28 and TRBJ2-3; TRBD2 matches at 10 bases. The CDR3 consists of 16 residues. CDR1 is MDHEN and CDR2 is SYDVKM in the germline V gene. Trimming at V came to 1 base and at J to 2 bases, leaving 3 bases not matched to a gene. CDR3 amino acids: CASSLLLAGPTDTQYF. The CDR3 DNA is TGTGCCAGCAGTTTATTACTAGCGGGACCCACAGATACGCAGTATTTT.

This clone has more than one count but fewer than ten. This rearrangement joins TRBV19 to TRBJ2-7, with D tentatively TRBD2 (6 bases). The V and J ends lost 4 bases and 3 bases respectively, with 19 bases between them. Germline values: CDR1 LNHDA, CDR2 SQIVND (reference sequence). CDR3 length: 16 amino acids. CDR3 region: CASSTGDGRTIYEQYF. CDR3 in DNA: TGTGCCAGTAGTACGGGGGACGGGCGAACGATCTACGAGCAGTACTTC.

Notes on this clone: An end of the junction does not agree with germline; a read error may underlie this. J is TRBJ1-2 and V is TRBV10-1; tentative D call: TRBD1 (5 bases). The CDR3 loop spans 13 amino acids. The V gene's germline CDR1 is WNHNN and CDR2 SYGVQD (reference sequence). This chain's CDR3 is CASSELRDYGCTF. The CDR3 bases are TGCGCCAGCAGTGAGCTCCGGGACTATGGCTGCACCTTC.

This clone has a single count. V is TRBV18 and J is TRBJ2-7; 14 positions agree with TRBD2. CDR1 KGHSH and CDR2 LQKENI come from the germline V gene. This CDR3 comprises 16 residues. Trimming took 3 bases from V and 3 from J; bases not matched to a gene: 4. This chain's CDR3 is CASSPPGTSGSYEQYF. As DNA, the CDR3 is TGTGCCAGCTCACCCCCCGGGACTAGCGGGAGCTACGAGCAGTACTTC.

V and J are TRBV6-1 and TRBJ2-7; possibly TRBD1 for D (5 bases). CDR1 MNHNS and CDR2 SASEGT come from the germline V gene. This CDR3 spans 13 amino acids. Trimming shortened V by 5 bases and J by 2 bases, and 10 bases separated the two germline ends. The CDR3, as DNA: TGTGCCAGCAGTCGCGGACAAGCCTACGAGCAGTACTTC. This encodes CASSRGQAYEQYF.

This chain links TRBV5-1 with TRBJ2-5; D might be TRBD1 (5 bases). The V and J ends lost 2 bases and 1 base respectively, with 9 bases between them. CDR3 length: 14 amino acids. Germline CDR1 reads SGHRS; CDR2 reads YFSETQ. The CDR3 sequence: CASSLAGLQETQYF. CDR3 nucleotide sequence: TGCGCCAGCAGCTTAGCAGGGCTCCAAGAGACCCAGTACTTC.

Here the CDR3 DNA reads TGTGCCAGCAGACGTAGGACTGAGCCACCTAGCACAGATACGCAGTATTTT. Protein sequence: CASRRRTEPPSTDTQYF. The rearrangement links TRBV5-5 to TRBJ2-3, with D maybe TRBD2 (5 bases). The CDR3 consists of 17 residues. V lost 5 bases and J lost 0, with 19 bases in between. From germline, CDR1 is SGHKS and CDR2 YYEKEE (reference sequence). Complete variable domain (other parts from reference TRBV5-5 and TRBJ2-3): DAGVTQSPTHLIKTRGQQVTLRCSPISGHKSVSWYQQVLGQGPQFIFQYYEKEERGRGNFPDRFSARQFPNYSSELNVNALLLGDSALYLCASRRRTEPPSTDTQYFGPGTRLTVL.